This T cell receptor beta chain was recorded in a study of yellow fever vaccine responses in identical twins. TCRdb analysed the RT-PCR reads with MiXCR anew, one entry per CDR3 protein. The sample contains 15,000 or so distinct CDR3 sequences, about four fifths of which appear only once. The ends were cut back, 1 base at V and 4 bases at J, with 10 bases in the middle. CDR3 length: 14 amino acids. Germline lookup yields CDR1 SGHKS and CDR2 YYEKEE (reference sequence). This clonotype was observed once. This clonotype was sampled from a woman aged 18-35 years who received the yellow fever vaccine. The rearrangement joins TRBV5-5 to TRBJ2-3; maybe TRBD2 (6 bases). The material sequenced was T cells from blood (PBMCs), unsorted or a sorted subset (not recorded which), taken before or after yellow fever vaccination (not recorded which). The CDR3 protein is CASSLWGDPDTQYF. CDR3 DNA sequence: TGTGCCAGCAGCTTGTGGGGGGATCCAGATACGCAGTATTTT.